The rows below give T cell receptor beta chains drawn from one sample of a study of cytomegalovirus exposure and HLA in healthy donors. The repertoire was sequenced with immunoSEQ multiplex PCR; TCRdb's copy has only in-frame clones and lacks some. This sample has some 130,000 clones, with roughly two thirds found just once. What was sequenced was PBMCs. These receptors came from a woman aged 35 to 49 in good health and CMV-seronegative. The CDR3 runs from the conserved cysteine through the conserved F or W. The order of the fields is V gene, J gene, clone size, D gene, CDR3 DNA, CDR3 protein. A D gene is named only where the DNA matches it firmly. Clone size is given for some rows only: seen once, a few or many times, or a class if the clone is expanded.

TRBV9	TRBJ1-6	once	.	TGTGCCAGCAGCGCACTGTCAGGGCCTAATAATTCACCCCTCCACTTT	CASSALSGPNNSPLHF
TRBV19	TRBJ2-1	.	.	TGTGCCAGTAGTCCACTATCCCTCGGCAATGAGCAGTTCTTC	CASSPLSLGNEQFF
TRBV7-2	TRBJ2-2	.	.	TGTGCCAGCAGCTTAACAGTTAACACCGGGGAGCTGTTTTTT	CASSLTVNTGELFF
TRBV27	TRBJ1-2	.	.	TGTGCCAGCCGAGGGGGGGGGAACTATGGCTACACCTTC	CASRGGGNYGYTF
TRBV5-6	TRBJ2-7	.	.	TGTGCCAGCAGGACTATGGGCCAGCCTAATACGTACGAGCAGTACTTC	CASRTMGQPNTYEQYF
TRBV15	TRBJ2-1	.	TRBD2	TGTGCCACCAGCAAAACTCTAGCGGGGGACTCCCTAGAGCAGTTCTTC	CATSKTLAGDSLEQFF
TRBV6-1	TRBJ2-7	once	.	TGTGCCAGCAGTGACCGACAGGGCCGGGGGTACGAGCAGTACTTC	CASSDRQGRGYEQYF
TRBV6-5	TRBJ1-2	.	TRBD1	TGTGCCAGCAGTTACAACGGACAGGGCTATGGCTACACCTTC	CASSYNGQGYGYTF
TRBV7-2	TRBJ1-3	.	.	TGTGCCAGCAGCTTAGTTCCCCGAGTGGCCGACAGCTCTGGAAACACCATATATTTT	CASSLVPRVADSSGNTIYF
TRBV25-1	TRBJ1-5	.	.	TGTGCCAGCAGCCCGGGGGGAGGTACGCCCCAGCATTTT	CASSPGGGTPQHF
TRBV6-6	TRBJ1-5	.	.	TGTGCCAGCAGTTCCGGACTGACGTCTGGAAGGACCCAGCATTTT	CASSSGLTSGRTQHF
TRBV6-4	TRBJ2-2	.	.	TGTGCCAGCAGCGCCGCCGAGACTACCAACACCGGGGAGCTGTTTTTT	CASSAAETTNTGELFF
TRBV6-1	TRBJ2-1	.	TRBD2	TGTGCCAGCAGTGAAGGACTAGCTGCGGTCAATGAGCAGTTCTTC	CASSEGLAAVNEQFF
TRBV6-1	TRBJ2-1	few	TRBD1	TGTGCCAGCAGTGAACGGGACAGGGCCTACAATGAGCAGTTCTTC	CASSERDRAYNEQFF
TRBV7-8	TRBJ2-7	.	TRBD1	TGTGCCAGCAGTTCACCGGGACAGGGAGGGATAATCTCCTACGAGCAGTACTTC	CASSSPGQGGIISYEQYF